The text below deals with one T cell receptor beta chain. Its antigen is undetermined. This sample stems from a study of identical twins. TCRdb re-called the 5' RACE reads with MiXCR, one entry per CDR3 protein. The data contain about 730,000 distinct CDR3 sequences, 21% of them singletons. Study outcomes and limitations: Because invariant MAIT and iNKT cells could be present, zero-insertion analyses could be partly confounded.

The germline V and J ends were trimmed by 6 bases and 3 bases, with 9 bases remaining between them. The germline V gene has CDR1 DFQATT and CDR2 SNEGSKA (reference sequence). This CDR3 comprises 11 residues. This same sample was also part of a study on T cells expressing NK-cell markers. According to that study: Cells sorted as CD3+CD56+NKG2C+, CD3+CD56+NKG2C- and CD3+CD56-NKG2C+ T cells supplied the TCR beta repertoires.

Sequencing was performed on PBMCs. This TCR came from a woman aged 18-29 years in good health. V is TRBV20-1 and J is TRBJ2-7; D possibly corresponds to TRBD2 (5 bases). The CDR3 nucleotides read TGCAGTGCGCTTACTAGCTACGAGCAGTACTTC. Translating it yields CSALTSYEQYF.